The source of this TCR beta chain is a study of identical twins (dated by TCRdb to the mid-2010s). About the full investigation: TCR alpha and beta repertoires from monozygotic twins, unrelated adults of various ages and cord blood were deep-sequenced to test whether fetal clonotypes persist. To rule out contamination, the twin experiments were replicated at different times with different library preparation protocols.

Every donor in the study was a healthy Caucasian. The twin cohort comprised three pairs of female monozygotic twins, all aged roughly 18 to 30 years. RNA for TCR libraries was isolated from peripheral blood mononuclear cells. Summary of the overall study and its limitations: Because the same donors could not be followed over many years, conclusions were based on cross-sectional statistical analysis. The excess sharing between twins in beta out-of-frame sequences was weaker because fewer shared sequences reduced the signal-to-noise ratio. In monozygotic twins, recombination models systematically underestimated out-of-frame TCR alpha sharing, but the models matched the sharing seen between unrelated individuals. Compared with coincidental sharing between unrelated individuals, out-of-frame TCR alpha sequences shared between twins showed an excess of sequences with low generation probability. Fewer insertions were carried by abundant cord blood beta clonotypes, a similar but weaker trend appeared in young adult naive repertoires, and no such trend appeared in memory repertoires. Invariant T cells such as MAIT and iNKT could partly confound zero-insertion analyses, although diverse VJ usage argued against such confounding for most clonotypes.

The library was produced with 5' RACE. Sequencing used an Illumina HiSeq 2000. A universal primer binding site was introduced by template switching, and a unique molecular identifier was present in the final cDNA, enabling accurate counting of TCR cDNA molecules. Specific primers in the conserved constant-segment region were used to synthesize first-strand cDNA for the TCR alpha and beta chains. To control for contamination, every cDNA library carried two barcodes: a SMART-Mk sample barcode plus Illumina barcodes. Two successive PCR steps introduced TruSeq adapter sequences along with Illumina sample barcodes. TCR alpha and beta cDNA libraries were sequenced on the Illumina HiSeq platform with custom primers. Regarding the original processing steps: Raw reads were processed with MiGEC to extract unique molecular identifiers, and MiXCR was used to determine CDR3 positions. Recombination models were inferred per individual with the repgenHMM and IGoR tools using an EM algorithm. Shared clonotypes were analyzed with the tcR package in R, and sharing was normalized by the product of cloneset sizes. To study raw recombination free of thymic and clonal selection effects, out-of-frame nonproductive sequences were analyzed. TCRdb took the public reads, trimmed them with fastp at Q25, ran MiXCR for clone calling and kept in-frame beta chains. Each entry merges the rows of one CDR3 protein and shows their most common DNA and genes. TCRdb, rather than the study authors, made the V and J calls. The sample table records some 900,000 distinct CDR3 sequences; approximately 13% of these occur just once. Together, the top ten hold around 1.5% of the sample.

This clonotype was picked up a small number of times. Its target antigen remains unknown. Within one base of it there is no much larger clone, and no base qualities were kept. Based on the germline V gene, the CDR1 and CDR2 sequences are MGHRA and YSYEKL. V drops 5 bases and J drops 6 bases, leaving 17 bases in between. The CDR3, cysteine through phenylalanine, is 14 amino acids long. This entry keeps only the CDR3 DNA: 42 bases, framed from base 1. The same sample was also used in a study of yellow fever vaccine responses in identical twins. As the second study states: The T cell response to vaccination in identical twins was reported by the authors to appear partly convergent and partly personalized. In identical twins, the study followed T cell clones that responded to the vaccine with precision.

This TCR derives from a woman aged 18-30 years in good health. Sample: PBMCs. The chain is encoded by TRBV4-1 joined to TRBJ2-7, and the D gene may be TRBD2, 5 bases matching. In nucleotides, the sequence is TGCGCCAGCAGCTCCGGGGTTACACTTCGCGAGCAGTACTTC. This translates into CASSSGVTLREQYF.